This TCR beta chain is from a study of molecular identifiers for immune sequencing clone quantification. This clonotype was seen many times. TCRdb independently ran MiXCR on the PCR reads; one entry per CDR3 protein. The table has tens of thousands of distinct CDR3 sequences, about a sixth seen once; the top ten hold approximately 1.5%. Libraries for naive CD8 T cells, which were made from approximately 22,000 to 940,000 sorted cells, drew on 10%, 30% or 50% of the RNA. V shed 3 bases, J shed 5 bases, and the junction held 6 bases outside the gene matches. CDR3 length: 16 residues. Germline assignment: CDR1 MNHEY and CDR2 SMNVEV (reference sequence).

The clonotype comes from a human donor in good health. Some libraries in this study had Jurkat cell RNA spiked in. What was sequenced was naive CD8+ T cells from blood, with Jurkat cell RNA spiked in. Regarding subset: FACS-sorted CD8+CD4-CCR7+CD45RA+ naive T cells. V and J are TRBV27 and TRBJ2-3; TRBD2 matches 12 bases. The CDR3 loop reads CASSLLLAGGGDTQYF. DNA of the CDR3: TGTGCCAGCAGTTTGCTACTAGCGGGAGGAGGAGATACGCAGTATTTT.